This T cell receptor beta chain was documented in a study of blood T cell repertoires in COVID-19. Turning to the study itself: Samples of COVID-19 (acute and convalescent) were obtained from the United States, Italy and Spain. The analysed material was cDNA or gDNA that came from T cells, B-cell-depleted T cells, or PBMCs.

The repertoire was sequenced with immunoSEQ multiplex PCR; TCRdb's copy has only in-frame clones and lacks some. The sample has 150,000 to 200,000 clones, 80% to 90% seen once. V dropped 5 bases and J dropped 3; count of bases not matched to a gene: 6. This CDR3 spans 15 amino acids. CDR1 and CDR2 from the germline V gene are MNHEY and SVGEGT. This TCR came from a man younger than 35 who had recovered from COVID-19. The chain is built from TRBV6-2 or TRBV6-3 and TRBJ1-5; 8 bases fit TRBD1. The sample comprised peripheral blood. CDR3 sequence reads: CASSLRQGNNQPQHF. The CDR3 coding sequence is TGTGCCAGCAGTCTTAGACAGGGGAACAATCAGCCCCAGCATTTT.